This section outlines one TCR beta chain sequence together with its context. In this sample, this clone turned up a few times. Its antigen specificity is not known. No base qualities exist here, and no much larger clone lies one base off it. The entire isolated RNA was reverse transcribed using the High Capacity cDNA Reverse Transcription Kit, and thus expressed TCRB transcripts were sequenced. Deep immunoSEQ sequencing was applied to naive, central memory and regulatory T cell samples, giving an average of approximately 3.8 million total reads per sample. After sorted cells were lysed in RLT buffer, RNA was extracted with DNase-treated RNeasy Micro or Mini kits, with the choice depending on cell number. To prevent cross-contamination, every cell subset was processed on its own, while patient and healthy donor samples were processed together. The immunoSEQ multiplex PCR was used to amplify TCRB sequences from cDNA, yielding 87-bp fragments that span the CDR3 region. Amplicons were sequenced on the Illumina HiSeq platform. The paper's data handling went like this. Synthetic template baselines were used to correct PCR bias computationally, reads within Hamming distance 2 were collapsed together, and singletons that could not be merged were discarded. Reads were aligned against IMGT so that V, D and J genes, CDR3 length and insertions or deletions at six rearrangement sites could be assigned. Within each subset, clonotype counts were normalized to the number of sorted cells before true diversity and Gini coefficients were calculated with the tcR R package. Repertoire sharing was quantified using the overlap coefficient calculated on TCRB nucleotide sequences. As a proxy for the pre-selection repertoire, out-of-frame TCRB sequences from naive cells were analyzed. TCRdb holds this immuneACCESS table with in-frame rearrangements only. Some clones are missing; in checked studies, unresolved V genes explain under half, and the rest has no known cause. For V, J and clone size, that table is used; D and trimming come from the DNA. In all, the sample holds about 350,000 clones, and about 20% of those were seen once. The ten largest clones represent approximately 0.041% of the sample.

This entry is derived from a study of beta chain features in type 1 diabetes (dated by TCRdb to 2016 to 2019). Regarding the complete study: Mean age, gender distribution, total cell number and subset yield were not different between patients and healthy donors. Naive and central memory subsets were obtained from all 30 or so donors, but regulatory and stem cell-like memory subsets were isolated from only 8 patients and roughly 8 healthy donors. A total of roughly 99,000,000 sorted cells were examined across all samples, and the number of cells per subset was strongly correlated with RNA yield. The study compared the TCRB repertoires of sorted circulating CD4+ T cell subsets in recently diagnosed type 1 diabetes patients with those in matched healthy donors. General findings and caveats noted by the study authors: Because small numbers of individuals were included in the HLA sub-analyses, any influence of HLA type on TCRB rearrangement was left unresolved. Fewer insertions and more nucleotide deletions at VDJ recombination sites were observed in patients with type 1 diabetes, implying thymic rearrangement abnormalities. Type 1 diabetes patients showed a moderate but significant shortening of TCRB CDR3 length in all four CD4+ subsets. Sequencing cDNA rather than genomic DNA could over-represent highly expressing activated cells, although activation and CD3 levels did not differ between groups. Naive, central memory and regulatory TCRB repertoires appeared to be more alike among patients than among healthy donors. Shorter templates might be favored by PCR, yet because patient and control samples were amplified and corrected together, any such skew would affect both groups equally.

From each donor, a single peripheral blood sample of approximately 0.11 L on average was drawn into heparinised tubes. A BD FACSAria II was used to sort naive, central memory, regulatory and stem cell-like memory CD4+ T cells with a panel that included CD45RO, CCR7, CD25, CD127, CD95 and CD27. A purity above 95% was achieved for all sorted populations. PBMCs were isolated immediately by Lymphoprep density gradient centrifugation and stained directly without culture. So that batch effects would be minimized, each experiment stained and sorted samples in pairs, pairing one healthy donor with one patient. V sheds 2 bases and J sheds 0 bases, leaving 14 bases between their ends. There are 16 amino acids in the CDR3, from cysteine to phenylalanine inclusive. CDR3 DNA is the only sequence kept; it has 48 bases, read in frame from the first base. The germline V gene provides CDR1 SGHRS and CDR2 YFSETQ.

The source material was naive CD4+ T cells from blood. The sample's cell subset or site, from its label and the paper: true naive CD4+ T cells. The clonotype was recovered from a woman in her late teens or twenties in good health. The chain uses TRBV5-1 and TRBJ2-5; TRBD2 is a possible D gene, resting on 6 matching bases. In nucleotide form, the sequence is TGCGCCAGCAGCTTCCTACTCCTAGCGAACCAAGAGACCCAGTACTTC. Protein translation: CASSFLLLANQETQYF.